This TCR beta chain was captured by sequencing in a study of T cells after yellow fever vaccination. This CDR3 is 13 amino acids long. The V end lost 7 bases, the J end lost 7 bases, and 15 bases lay between the germline ends. Per the germline V gene, CDR1 is MNHNS and CDR2 is SASEGT. TCRdb analysed the 5' RACE reads with MiXCR anew, one entry per CDR3 protein. Of around 310,000 distinct CDR3 sequences in the sample, 3.5% to 5% are singletons; the top ten hold just under 20%. The sample here was PBMCs, taken 15 days after the yellow fever booster vaccination. This sequence originates from a man between 18 and 35 years old who received the YFV17D yellow fever vaccine. This chain uses TRBV6-1 with TRBJ2-3; maybe TRBD1 (7 bases). The CDR3 loop reads CASKNQGGYTQYF. The CDR3 nucleotides read TGTGCCAGCAAAAATCAGGGGGGTTATACGCAGTATTTT.